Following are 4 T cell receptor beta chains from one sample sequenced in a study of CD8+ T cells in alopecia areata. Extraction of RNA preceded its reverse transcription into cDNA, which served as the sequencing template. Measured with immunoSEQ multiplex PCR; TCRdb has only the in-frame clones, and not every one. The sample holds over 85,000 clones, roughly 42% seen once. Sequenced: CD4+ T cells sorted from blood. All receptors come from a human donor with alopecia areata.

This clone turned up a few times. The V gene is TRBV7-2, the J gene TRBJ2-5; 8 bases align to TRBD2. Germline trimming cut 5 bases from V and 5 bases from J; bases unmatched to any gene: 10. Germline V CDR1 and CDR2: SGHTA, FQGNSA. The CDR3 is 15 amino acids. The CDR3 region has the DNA TGTGCCAGCAGCGCAACTAGCGGCCATGGGGAGACCCAGTACTTC. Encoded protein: CASSATSGHGETQYF. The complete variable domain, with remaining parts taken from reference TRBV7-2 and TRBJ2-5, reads GAGVSQSPSNKVTEKGKDVELRCDPISGHTALYWYRQSLGQGLEFLIYFQGNSAPDKSGLPSDRFSAERTGGSVSTLTIQRTQQEDSAVYLCASSATSGHGETQYFGPGTRLLVL.

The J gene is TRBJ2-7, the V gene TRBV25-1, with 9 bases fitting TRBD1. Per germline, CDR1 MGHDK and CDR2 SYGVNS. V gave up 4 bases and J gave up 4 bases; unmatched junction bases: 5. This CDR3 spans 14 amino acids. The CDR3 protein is CASSVDRGGYEQYF. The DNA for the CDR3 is TGTGCCAGCAGTGTGGACAGGGGAGGGTACGAGCAGTACTTC.

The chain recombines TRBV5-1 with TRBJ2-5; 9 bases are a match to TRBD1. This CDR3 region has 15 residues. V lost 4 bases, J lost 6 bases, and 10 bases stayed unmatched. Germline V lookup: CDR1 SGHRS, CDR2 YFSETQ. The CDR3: CASSIRQGEMKTQYF. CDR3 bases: TGCGCCAGCAGCATCCGACAGGGGGAGATGAAGACCCAGTACTTC.

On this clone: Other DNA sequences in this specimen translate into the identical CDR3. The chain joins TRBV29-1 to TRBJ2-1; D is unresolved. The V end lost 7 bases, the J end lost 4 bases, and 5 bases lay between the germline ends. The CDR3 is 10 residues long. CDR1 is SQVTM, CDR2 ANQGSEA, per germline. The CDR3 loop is CSGSYNEQFF. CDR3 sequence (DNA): TGCAGCGGCTCATACAATGAGCAGTTCTTC.